This passage covers 3 T cell receptor beta chains from one sample sequenced in a study of T cells after yellow fever vaccination. TCRdb fed the 5' RACE reads into MiXCR, producing one record per CDR3 protein. The table lists fewer than 400,000 distinct CDR3 sequences, around 10% of them singletons, with approximately 3.3% in the top ten. This specimen was CD4+ T cells sorted from PBMCs, taken 45 days after the yellow fever booster vaccination. These receptors came from a man between 18 and 29 years old who received the YFV17D yellow fever vaccine.

This chain connects TRBV6-1 to TRBJ2-3, with D uncertain. Between the trimmed V and J ends, which lost 2 bases and 6 bases, there was a span of 9 bases. CDR1 is MNHNS and CDR2 is SASEGT in the germline V gene. The CDR3 runs 13 residues. The CDR3 region has the DNA TGTGCCAGCAGTGAATTTCAAGCGGATACGCAGTATTTT. This sequence encodes CASSEFQADTQYF.

The rearrangement links TRBV6-5 to TRBJ2-7; 9 positions match TRBD1. V shed 6 bases and J 5 bases; nucleotides not matched to a gene: 8. Per germline, CDR1 MNHEY and CDR2 SVGAGI. The CDR3 runs to 14 residues. The CDR3 protein is CASRAGQGPNEQYF. Here the CDR3 DNA reads TGTGCCAGCAGGGCGGGACAGGGACCCAACGAGCAGTACTTC.

The rearrangement joins TRBV6-9 to TRBJ1-2; no clear D. The CDR3 consists of 14 residues. The germline V gene encodes CDR1 MNHGY and CDR2 SVAAGI. V lost 10 bases, J lost 0 bases, and 15 bases lay in between. Written as DNA, the CDR3 is TGTGCCACCCTTCTATCCGTAGCTAACTATGGCTACACCTTC. Translation gives CATLLSVANYGYTF.